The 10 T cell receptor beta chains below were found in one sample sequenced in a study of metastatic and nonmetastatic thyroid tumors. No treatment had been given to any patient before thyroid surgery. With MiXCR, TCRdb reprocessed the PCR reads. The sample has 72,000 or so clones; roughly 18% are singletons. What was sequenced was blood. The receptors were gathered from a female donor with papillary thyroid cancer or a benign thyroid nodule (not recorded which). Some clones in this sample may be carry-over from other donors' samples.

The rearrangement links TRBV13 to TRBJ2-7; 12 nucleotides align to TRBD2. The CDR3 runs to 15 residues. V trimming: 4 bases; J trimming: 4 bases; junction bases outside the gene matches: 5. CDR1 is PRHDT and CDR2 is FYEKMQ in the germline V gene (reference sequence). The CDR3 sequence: CASSYRLAGEYEQYF. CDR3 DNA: TGTGCCAGCAGCTATAGACTAGCGGGAGAGTACGAGCAGTACTTC.

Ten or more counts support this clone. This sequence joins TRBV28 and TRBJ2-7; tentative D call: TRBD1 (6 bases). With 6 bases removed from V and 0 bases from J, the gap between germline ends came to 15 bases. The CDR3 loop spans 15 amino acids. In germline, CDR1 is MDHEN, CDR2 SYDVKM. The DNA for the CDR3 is TGTGCCAGCAGGAGAGACCAGGGGTTCTCCTACGAGCAGTACTTC. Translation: CASRRDQGFSYEQYF.

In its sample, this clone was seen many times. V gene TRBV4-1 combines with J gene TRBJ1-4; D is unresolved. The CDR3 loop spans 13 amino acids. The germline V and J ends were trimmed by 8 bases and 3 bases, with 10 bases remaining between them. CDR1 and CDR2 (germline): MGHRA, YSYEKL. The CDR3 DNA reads TGCGCCAGCTCCCGGGTCCCTAATGAAAAACTGTTTTTT. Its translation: CASSRVPNEKLFF.

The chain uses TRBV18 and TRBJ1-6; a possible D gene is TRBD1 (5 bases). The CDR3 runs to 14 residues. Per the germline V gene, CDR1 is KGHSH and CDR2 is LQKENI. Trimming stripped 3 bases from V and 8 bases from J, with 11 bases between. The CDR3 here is CASSPGGSDSPLHF. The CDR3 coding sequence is TGTGCCAGCTCACCGGGGGGTTCGGATTCACCCCTCCACTTT.

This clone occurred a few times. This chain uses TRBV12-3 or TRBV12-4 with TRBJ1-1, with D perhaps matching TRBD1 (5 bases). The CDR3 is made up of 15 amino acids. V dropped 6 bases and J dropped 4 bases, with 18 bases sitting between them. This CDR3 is CASSFLLGGGTEAFF. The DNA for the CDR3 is TGTGCCAGCAGCTTCCTACTTGGGGGAGGCACTGAAGCTTTCTTT.

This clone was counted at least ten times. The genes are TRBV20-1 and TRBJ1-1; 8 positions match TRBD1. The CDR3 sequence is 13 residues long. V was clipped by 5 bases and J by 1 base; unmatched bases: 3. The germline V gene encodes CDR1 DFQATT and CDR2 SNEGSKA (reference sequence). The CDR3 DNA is TGCAGTGCTGGAGGACAGGGGAACACTGAAGCTTTCTTT. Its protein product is CSAGGQGNTEAFF.

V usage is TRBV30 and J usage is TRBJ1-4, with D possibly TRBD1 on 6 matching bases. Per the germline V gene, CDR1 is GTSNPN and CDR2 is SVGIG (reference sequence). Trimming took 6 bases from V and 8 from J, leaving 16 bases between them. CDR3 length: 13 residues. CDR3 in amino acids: CACTTGTEEKLFF. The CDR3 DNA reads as TGTGCCTGCACCACAGGGACGGAGGAAAAACTGTTTTTT.

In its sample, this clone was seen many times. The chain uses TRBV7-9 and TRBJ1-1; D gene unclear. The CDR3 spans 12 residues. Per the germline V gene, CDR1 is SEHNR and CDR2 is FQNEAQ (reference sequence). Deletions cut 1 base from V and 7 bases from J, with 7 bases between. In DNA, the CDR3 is TGTGCCAGCAGCTTAGGGGCGGGTGAAGCTTTCTTT. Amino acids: CASSLGAGEAFF.

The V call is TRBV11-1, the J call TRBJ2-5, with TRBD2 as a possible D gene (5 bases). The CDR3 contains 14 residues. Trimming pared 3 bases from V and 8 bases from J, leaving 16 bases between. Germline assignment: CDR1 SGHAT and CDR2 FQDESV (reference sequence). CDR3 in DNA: TGTGCCAGCAGCTTGGCGGGCACAGAATATACCCAGTACTTC. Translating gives CASSLAGTEYTQYF.

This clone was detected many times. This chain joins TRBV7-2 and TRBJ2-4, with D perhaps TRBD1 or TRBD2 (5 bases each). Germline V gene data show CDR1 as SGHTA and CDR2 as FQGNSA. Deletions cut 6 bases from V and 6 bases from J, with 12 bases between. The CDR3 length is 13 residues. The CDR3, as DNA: TGTGCCAGCAGTCTTCCGGGGCCAAACATTCAGTACTTC. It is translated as CASSLPGPNIQYF.